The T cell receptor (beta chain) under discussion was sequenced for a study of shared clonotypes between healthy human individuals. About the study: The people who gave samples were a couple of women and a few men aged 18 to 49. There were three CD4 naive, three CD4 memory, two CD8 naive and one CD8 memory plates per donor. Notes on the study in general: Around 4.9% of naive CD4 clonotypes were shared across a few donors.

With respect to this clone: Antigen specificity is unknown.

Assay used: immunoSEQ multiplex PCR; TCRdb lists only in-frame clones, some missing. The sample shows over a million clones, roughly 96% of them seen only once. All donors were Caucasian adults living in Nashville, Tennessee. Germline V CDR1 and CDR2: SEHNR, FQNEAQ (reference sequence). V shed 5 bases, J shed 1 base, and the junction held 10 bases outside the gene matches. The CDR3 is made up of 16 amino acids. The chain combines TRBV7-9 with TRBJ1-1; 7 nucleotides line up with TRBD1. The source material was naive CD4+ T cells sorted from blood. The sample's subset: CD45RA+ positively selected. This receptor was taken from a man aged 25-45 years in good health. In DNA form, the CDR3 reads TGTGCCAGCAGCCGAGGACAGGTCAGGGGGAACACTGAAGCTTTCTTT. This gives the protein CASSRGQVRGNTEAFF.